Presented here are 30 T cell receptor beta chains from one specimen sequenced in a study of cytomegalovirus exposure and HLA in healthy donors. Amplification used 60 Vbeta primers and 13 Jbeta primers. Some clones are missing from TCRdb's copy, which holds only in-frame ones; the method was immunoSEQ multiplex PCR. The table includes 95,000 to 150,000 clones, around 84% detected once. The sample consisted of PBMCs. Receptor source: a woman between 25 and 40 years old in good health and CMV-seropositive.

The chain recombines TRBV7-8 with TRBJ1-5; unclear D gene. The CDR3 spans 16 residues. The V and J ends lost 1 base and 0 bases respectively, with 10 bases between them. The V gene's germline CDR1 is SGHVS and CDR2 FQNEAQ. CDR3 sequence: CASSLGAGNSNQPQHF. The CDR3, as DNA: TGTGCCAGCAGCTTAGGGGCAGGTAATAGCAATCAGCCCCAGCATTTT.

The chain recombines TRBV5-1 with TRBJ1-4, with TRBD1 as a possible D gene (6 bases). Per the germline V gene, CDR1 is SGHRS and CDR2 is YFSETQ. This CDR3 has 13 amino acids. Trimming took 4 bases from V and 4 from J, leaving 8 bases between them. DNA for the CDR3: TGCGCCAGCAGCCAGGACAGTAATGAAAAACTGTTTTTT. It translates to CASSQDSNEKLFF.

This sequence joins TRBV9 and TRBJ2-2; D unresolved. Trimming removed 1 base from V and 4 bases from J, with 8 bases in between. Germline CDR1 is SGDLS and CDR2 is YYNGEE. CDR3 length: 14 residues. Here the CDR3 DNA reads TGTGCCAGCAGCGTAAGAACATCCACCGGGGAGCTGTTTTTT. Protein product: CASSVRTSTGELFF.

The V call is TRBV5-1, the J call TRBJ2-3; D not resolved. Germline values: CDR1 SGHRS, CDR2 YFSETQ. The V gene lost 4 bases and the J gene lost 5 bases, with 11 bases spanning the gap. This CDR3 has 13 residues. CDR3 in amino acids: CASSPTFGDTQYF. The CDR3 DNA is TGCGCCAGCAGCCCCACATTTGGAGATACGCAGTATTTT.

V is TRBV6-1 and J is TRBJ1-2, with 9 bases aligning to TRBD1. The CDR3 covers 15 residues. Germline values: CDR1 MNHNS, CDR2 SASEGT. J gave up 0 bases and V 6 bases, and 5 bases lay outside the gene matches. CDR3 sequence reads: CASSRQGGTNYGYTF. The CDR3 DNA reads TGTGCCAGCAGCAGACAGGGGGGAACTAACTATGGCTACACCTTC.

This rearrangement joins TRBV27 to TRBJ2-2, with TRBD2 matching over 10 bases. The germline V gene encodes CDR1 MNHEY and CDR2 SMNVEV (reference sequence). V gave up 6 bases and J gave up 7 bases; unmatched junction bases: 8. CDR3 size: 15 residues. CDR3 DNA sequence: TGTGCCAGCAGGGAAGCGGGGGGGTATGTCGGGGAGCTGTTTTTT. It translates to CASREAGGYVGELFF.

The chain links TRBV4-3 to TRBJ2-1; the D is unclear. Germline V gene lookup returns CDR1 LGHNA and CDR2 YSLEER. The germline V and J ends were trimmed by 0 bases and 0 bases, with 6 bases remaining between them. This CDR3 has 15 residues. CDR3 protein: CASSQESSSYNEQFF. In DNA form, the CDR3 reads TGCGCCAGCAGCCAAGAGAGTAGCTCCTACAATGAGCAGTTCTTC.

The chain carries TRBV10-3 and TRBJ2-2, with TRBD1 matching over 7 bases. Germline V gene lookup returns CDR1 ENHRY and CDR2 SYGVKD. V lost 2 bases, J lost 0 bases, and 12 bases stayed unmatched. The CDR3 is 19 residues long. This CDR3 is CAISETYLRDRTNTGELFF. In DNA, the CDR3 is TGTGCCATCAGTGAGACCTACCTCCGGGACAGAACGAACACCGGGGAGCTGTTTTTT.

This clone was seen a single time. The chain couples TRBV19 to TRBJ1-2; 7 bases fit TRBD1. V dropped 2 bases and J dropped 4; count of bases not matched to a gene: 1. The CDR3 length is 13 residues. Germline loops: CDR1 LNHDA, CDR2 SQIVND (reference sequence). Here the CDR3 DNA reads TGTGCCAGTAGTATAACAGGGGCCTATGGCTACACCTTC. Its protein product is CASSITGAYGYTF.

The chain employs TRBV6-6 and TRBJ1-2; D is ambiguous. The CDR3 is 15 residues long. Trimming stripped 6 bases from V and 5 bases from J, with 19 bases between. The V gene's germline CDR1 is MNHNY and CDR2 SVGAGI (reference sequence). This chain's CDR3 is CASRVRPVPFYGYTF. The CDR3 coding sequence is TGTGCCAGCAGAGTGCGGCCGGTCCCCTTTTATGGCTACACCTTC.

The chain is built from TRBV12-5 and TRBJ2-7, with 7 bases fitting TRBD2. Germline assignment: CDR1 LGHNT and CDR2 FRNRAP. Trimming at V came to 0 bases and at J to 7 bases, leaving 0 bases not matched to a gene. The CDR3 is made up of 12 amino acids. The CDR3 is CASGLVAGEQYF. The CDR3 bases are TGTGCTAGTGGTTTGGTAGCGGGGGAGCAGTACTTC. Complete variable domain (other parts from reference TRBV12-5 and TRBJ2-7): DARVTQTPRHKVTEMGQEVTMRCQPILGHNTVFWYRQTMMQGLELLAYFRNRAPLDDSGMPKDRFSAEMPDATLATLKIQPSEPRDSAVYFCASGLVAGEQYFGPGTRLTVT.

The gene calls are TRBV29-1 and TRBJ2-1; 10 nucleotides match TRBD2. Trimming removed 7 bases from V and 4 bases from J; junction bases left unmatched: 7. This CDR3 has 14 residues. Germline-derived CDR1 and CDR2 are SQVTM and ANQGSEA. CDR3 sequence reads: CSAISGGLYNEQFF. The CDR3 nucleotides are TGCAGCGCAATTAGCGGGGGGCTATACAATGAGCAGTTCTTC.

This clone showed up just once. V and J are TRBV28 and TRBJ1-5; no reliable D call. Deletions cut 3 bases from V and 2 bases from J, with 14 bases between. CDR3 length: 16 residues. Germline CDR1 is MDHEN and CDR2 is SYDVKM. The CDR3 protein is CASSFLTSGGNQPQHF. The CDR3 nucleotides read TGTGCCAGCAGTTTCCTGACAAGCGGGGGCAATCAGCCCCAGCATTTT.

This clone occurred a few times. This chain joins TRBV2 and TRBJ2-5, with 7 bases identical to TRBD2. V trimming: 7 bases; J trimming: 5 bases; junction bases outside the gene matches: 4. Germline CDR1 reads SNHLY; CDR2 reads FYNNEI. The CDR3 is made up of 12 amino acids. The CDR3 coding sequence is TGTGCCAGCAATTGGGGGGGGGAGACCCAGTACTTC. Translated: CASNWGGETQYF.

This clone occurred once. The CDR3 coding sequence is TGTGCCAGCAGCTCCCAGGGGGTAATAGCCAAAAACATTCAGTACTTC. Its translation is CASSSQGVIAKNIQYF. The rearrangement links TRBV5-4 to TRBJ2-4; 7 nucleotides match TRBD1. The CDR3 is made up of 16 amino acids. In germline, CDR1 is SGHNT, CDR2 YYREEE (reference sequence). Unmatched junction bases numbered 6, after V lost 3 bases and J lost 0 bases.

The V call is TRBV6-5, the J call TRBJ1-5; D may be TRBD1 (6 bases). Germline-derived CDR1 and CDR2 are MNHEY and SVGAGI. The germline V and J ends were trimmed by 6 bases and 4 bases, with 10 bases remaining between them. The CDR3 contains 13 residues. CDR3 in DNA: TGTGCCAGCAGCCGGACAGTTAATCAGCCCCAGCATTTT. This sequence encodes CASSRTVNQPQHF.

The V and J genes are TRBV2 and TRBJ2-3, with a tentative D call TRBD1 (7 bases). CDR1 is SNHLY and CDR2 is FYNNEI in the germline V gene. The CDR3 contains 17 residues. Trimming left V 8 bases short and J 1 base short, with 22 bases between. The CDR3 region has the DNA TGTGCCAGCGGGAGACAGGGAGGATTTGGTGGCACAGATACGCAGTATTTT. It specifies CASGRQGGFGGTDTQYF.

This clone was detected only a few times. The V and J genes are TRBV7-3 and TRBJ2-6; D is perhaps TRBD1 (6 bases). V gave up 0 bases and J gave up 1 base, with 13 bases separating them. The CDR3 sequence is 18 residues long. The germline CDR1 and CDR2 sequences are SGHTA and FQGTGA. The CDR3 DNA sequence: TGTGCCAGCAGCTTAACAGGACAGCCAATGTCTGGGGCCAACGTCCTGACTTTC. Its protein is CASSLTGQPMSGANVLTF. The full variable domain, its missing parts supplied by reference TRBV7-3 and TRBJ2-6, is GAGVSQTPSNKVTEKGKYVELRCDPISGHTALYWYRQSLGQGPEFLIYFQGTGAADDSGLPNDRFFAVRPEGSVSTLKIQRTERGDSAVYLCASSLTGQPMSGANVLTFGAGSRLTVL.

J is TRBJ2-1 and V is TRBV7-2; D is uncertain. Germline CDR1 is SGHTA and CDR2 is FQGNSA. The CDR3 sequence is 13 residues long. V lost 1 base, J lost 6 bases, and 7 bases lay in between. The CDR3 region has the DNA TGTGCCAGCAGCTTAGGGGCTGGCAATGAGCAGTTCTTC. It codes for CASSLGAGNEQFF. The full variable domain, completed using reference TRBV7-2 and TRBJ2-1, is GAGVSQSPSNKVTEKGKDVELRCDPISGHTALYWYRQSLGQGLEFLIYFQGNSAPDKSGLPSDRFSAERTGGSVSTLTIQRTQQEDSAVYLCASSLGAGNEQFFGPGTRLTVL.

This clone was observed a few times. The CDR3, as DNA: TGTGCCAGCAGCTCGGACCCGGGATCGAGGGAGTTCTTC. It is translated as CASSSDPGSREFF. The chain uses TRBV7-7 and TRBJ2-1; the D gene is possibly TRBD2 (5 bases). There are 13 residues in the CDR3. CDR1 is SSHAT, CDR2 FNYEAQ, per germline (reference sequence). V was shortened by 4 bases and J by 14 bases, with 18 bases between the two germline ends.

The chain recombines TRBV5-1 with TRBJ2-1, with D perhaps TRBD2 (7 bases). The germline CDR1 and CDR2 sequences are SGHRS and YFSETQ. Trimming stripped 4 bases from V and 4 bases from J, with 18 bases between. The CDR3 covers 16 residues. CDR3 sequence: CASSRGAGPSYNEQFF. The CDR3 bases are TGCGCCAGCAGCCGGGGGGCGGGGCCATCTTACAATGAGCAGTTCTTC.

This clone was found a few times. The genes are TRBV7-2 and TRBJ2-2, with 10 bases that match TRBD2. V was clipped by 2 bases and J by 7 bases; unmatched bases: 4. The CDR3 runs 15 residues. The germline V gene encodes CDR1 SGHTA and CDR2 FQGNSA. This chain's CDR3 is CASSLLAGVYGELFF. CDR3 coding DNA: TGTGCCAGCAGCTTACTAGCGGGGGTTTACGGGGAGCTGTTTTTT.

The chain couples TRBV30 to TRBJ1-6, with no clear D. The germline gives CDR1 GTSNPN, CDR2 SVGIG (reference sequence). V was cut by 2 bases and J by 7 bases, with 6 bases left in between. This CDR3 comprises 12 residues. The CDR3 protein is CAWSHKNSPLHF. The CDR3 DNA follows: TGTGCCTGGAGTCACAAGAATTCACCCCTCCACTTT.

This chain uses TRBV18 with TRBJ1-6; no clear D gene. This CDR3 has 15 residues. The V end lost 4 bases, the J end lost 6 bases, and 13 bases lay between the germline ends. From germline, CDR1 is KGHSH and CDR2 LQKENI. Here the CDR3 reads CASSLSGSINSPLHF. CDR3 nucleotide sequence: TGTGCCAGCTCACTCAGCGGATCGATTAATTCACCCCTCCACTTT.

The chain combines TRBV27 with TRBJ1-2; TRBD1 agrees at 8 bases. V shed 2 bases and J 5 bases; nucleotides not matched to a gene: 4. This CDR3 region has 14 residues. Per germline, CDR1 MNHEY and CDR2 SMNVEV (reference sequence). This CDR3 reads CASSLRTGNYGYTF. CDR3 nucleotides: TGTGCCAGCAGTTTACGGACAGGGAATTATGGCTACACCTTC.

This chain connects TRBV4-1 to TRBJ1-1; the D is unclear. CDR1 is MGHRA and CDR2 is YSYEKL in the germline V gene. This CDR3 contains 14 residues. V lost 3 bases, J lost 11 bases, and 19 bases lay in between. DNA of the CDR3: TGCGCCAGCAGCCATCCCGGGGAGATGGGGAACGCTTTCTTT. Translating gives CASSHPGEMGNAFF.

For this clone: One end of the junction fails to match germline, which may point to a read error. The chain has TRBV5-1 and TRBJ2-5; TRBD2 matches 7 bases. CDR3 length: 13 residues. The germline gives CDR1 SGHRS, CDR2 YFSETQ. The DNA for the CDR3 is TGCGCCAGCAGCCGGGACTACCAAGAGGCCCAGTACTTC. Its translation is CASSRDYQEAQYF.

V and J are TRBV9 and TRBJ1-1, with no clear D. The CDR3 contains 13 residues. Germline V gives CDR1 SGDLS, CDR2 YYNGEE. Trimming took 4 bases from V and 7 from J, leaving 14 bases between them. The CDR3 spells CASSSADRDEAFF. The CDR3 DNA reads as TGTGCCAGCAGCTCGGCGGATAGAGATGAAGCTTTCTTT.

This rearrangement joins TRBV28 to TRBJ2-7; D is unresolved. The germline gives CDR1 MDHEN, CDR2 SYDVKM. CDR3 length: 11 amino acids. The V gene lost 5 bases and the J gene lost 3 bases, with 5 bases spanning the gap. Here the CDR3 DNA reads TGTGCCAGCAGTGGCTTCTACGAGCAGTACTTC. It translates to CASSGFYEQYF.

This chain uses TRBV30 with TRBJ2-3, with D perhaps matching TRBD1 (5 bases). V was cut by 1 base and J by 3 bases, with 11 bases left in between. This CDR3 region has 14 residues. The germline CDR1 and CDR2 sequences are GTSNPN and SVGIG (reference sequence). CDR3 coding DNA: TGTGCCTGGAGTGGGGTCAGGGTGACAGATACGCAGTATTTT. This encodes CAWSGVRVTDTQYF. The whole variable domain, filled in from reference TRBV30 and TRBJ2-3, reads SQTIHQWPATLVQPVGSPLSLECTVEGTSNPNLYWYRQAAGRGLQLLFYSVGIGQISSEVPQNLSASRPQDRQFILSSKKLLLSDSGFYLCAWSGVRVTDTQYFGPGTRLTVL.